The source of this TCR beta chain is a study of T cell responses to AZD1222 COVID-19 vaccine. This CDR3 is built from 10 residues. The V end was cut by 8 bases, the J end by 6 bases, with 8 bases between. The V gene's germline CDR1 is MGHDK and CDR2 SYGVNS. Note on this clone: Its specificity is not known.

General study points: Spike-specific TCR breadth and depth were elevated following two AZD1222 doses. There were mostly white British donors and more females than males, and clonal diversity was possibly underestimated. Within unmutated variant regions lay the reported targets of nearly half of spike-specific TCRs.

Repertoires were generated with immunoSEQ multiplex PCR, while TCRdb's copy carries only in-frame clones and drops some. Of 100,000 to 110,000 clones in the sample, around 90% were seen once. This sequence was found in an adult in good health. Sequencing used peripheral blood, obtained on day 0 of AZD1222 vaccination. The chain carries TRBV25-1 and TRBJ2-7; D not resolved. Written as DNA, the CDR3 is TGTGCCAGCGGCCCGACCGAGCAGTACTTC. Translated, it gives CASGPTEQYF.